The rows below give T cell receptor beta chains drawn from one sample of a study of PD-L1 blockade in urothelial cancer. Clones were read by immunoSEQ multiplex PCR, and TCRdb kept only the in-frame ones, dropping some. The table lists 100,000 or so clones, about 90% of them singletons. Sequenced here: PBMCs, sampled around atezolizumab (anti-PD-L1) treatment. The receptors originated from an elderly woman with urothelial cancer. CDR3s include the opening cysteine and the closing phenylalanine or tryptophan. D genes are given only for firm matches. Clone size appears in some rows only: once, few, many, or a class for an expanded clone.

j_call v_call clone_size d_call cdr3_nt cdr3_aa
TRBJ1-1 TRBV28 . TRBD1 TGTGCCAGCAGTCTCCCCCAGGGGGCGTCCGGTATGAACACTGAAGCTTTCTTT CASSLPQGASGMNTEAFF
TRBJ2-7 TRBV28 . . TGTGCCAGCACCGTCGGGGTGGCGCGGTCCTACGAGCAGTACTTC CASTVGVARSYEQYF
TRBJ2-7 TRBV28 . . TGTGCCAGCAGTCCCTTCCCCCTCTACGAGCAGTACTTC CASSPFPLYEQYF
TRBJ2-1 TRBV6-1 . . TGTGCCAGCAGTGCCTGGCGAGGCGCCTACAATGAGCAGTTCTTC CASSAWRGAYNEQFF
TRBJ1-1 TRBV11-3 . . TGTGCCAGCAGCTTAGATGGGGACGGGGGGGAAGCTTTCTTT CASSLDGDGGEAFF
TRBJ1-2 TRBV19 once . TGTGCCAGTACGGGGGGAGGCAGAGTTAACTATGGCTACACCTTC CASTGGGRVNYGYTF
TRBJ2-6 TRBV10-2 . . TGCGCCAGCAGTGACTCACAGACCTCTGGGGCCAACGTCCTGACTTTC CASSDSQTSGANVLTF
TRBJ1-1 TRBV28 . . TGTGCCAGCATAGTGTCGGGGATGAACACTGAAGCTTTCTTT CASIVSGMNTEAFF
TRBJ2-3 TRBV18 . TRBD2 TGTGCCAGCTCACCACTGGAGACGCTAGCGGGAGGGCCCGCAGATACGCAGTATTTT CASSPLETLAGGPADTQYF
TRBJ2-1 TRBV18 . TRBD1 TGTGCCAGCTCACCGGGACAGGGGAGGGGTAATGAGCAGTTCTTC CASSPGQGRGNEQFF
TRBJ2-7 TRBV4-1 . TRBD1 TGCGCCAGCAGCCAAGATCTGACAGGGGCAACCTACGAGCAGTACTTC CASSQDLTGATYEQYF
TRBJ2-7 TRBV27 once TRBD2 TGTGCCAGCAGTTTAAGACTAGCGGGAGCTTCCGGAGCCCCCTACGAGCAGTACTTC CASSLRLAGASGAPYEQYF
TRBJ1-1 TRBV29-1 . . TGCAGCGTTGAAACGGGTTTCAACACTGAAGCTTTCTTT CSVETGFNTEAFF
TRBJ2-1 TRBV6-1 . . TGTGCCAGCAGTGAAGAAGGAGCGGATAGCTCCTACAATGAGCAGTTCTTC CASSEEGADSSYNEQFF
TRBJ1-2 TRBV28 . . TGTGCCAGCAGTTTTCCTGGGGGGTTTCAGACTAACTATGGCTACACCTTC CASSFPGGFQTNYGYTF
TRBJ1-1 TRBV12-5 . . TGTGCTAGTGGTTCAGGGGTGAACACTGAAGCTTTCTTT CASGSGVNTEAFF
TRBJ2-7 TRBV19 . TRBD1 TGTGCCAGTAGTATGGGGGACAGTTACGAGCAGTACTTC CASSMGDSYEQYF
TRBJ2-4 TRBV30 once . TGTGCCTGGGGACAGACCCGTGTCTTC CAWGQTRVF